This TCR beta chain comes out of a study of early T cells in non-severe SARS-CoV-2 infection. At least ten counts were recorded for this clonotype. The CDR3 extends over 15 amino acids. Trimming took 6 bases from V and 0 from J, leaving 12 bases between them. The V gene's germline CDR1 is SGHAT and CDR2 FQNNGV. Individual cDNA molecules were tagged with unique molecular identifiers, the study reported. TCRdb reanalysed the 5' RACE reads using MiXCR and keeps one entry per CDR3 protein. This table holds 20,000 to 25,000 distinct CDR3 sequences, less than 4.5% found once. The sequenced sample was whole blood. This TCR derives from an adult who was a healthcare worker with PCR-confirmed SARS-CoV-2 infection or an uninfected control (not recorded which). The chain recombines TRBV11-2 with TRBJ1-5; TRBD1 is a possible D gene (6 bases). Here the CDR3 reads CASSHGGHSNQPQHF. The CDR3 DNA reads as TGTGCCAGCAGTCACGGGGGGCATAGCAATCAGCCCCAGCATTTT.